Shown below are 18 T cell receptor beta chains from a single sample sequenced in a study of identical twins. MiXCR was run by TCRdb on the 5' RACE reads, yielding one entry per CDR3 protein. The sample holds 450,000 or so distinct CDR3 sequences; approximately 15% are singletons and the top ten take about 0.52%. This same sample was also part of a study on yellow fever vaccine responses in identical twins.

The material sequenced was CD4+ T cells sorted from blood. Every receptor here comes from a woman in her late teens or twenties in good health.

The chain employs TRBV11-3 and TRBJ2-3; the match to TRBD2 covers 7 bases. There are 15 residues in the CDR3. After removal of 0 bases from V and 5 bases from J, the junction contained 5 bases not matched to a gene. Germline loops: CDR1 SGHNT, CDR2 YENEEA. CDR3 sequence reads: CASSLDSREGDTQYF. CDR3 DNA: TGTGCCAGCAGCTTAGATTCCAGGGAGGGAGATACGCAGTATTTT. The variable domain in full, completed from reference TRBV11-3 and TRBJ2-3, reads EAGVVQSPRYKIIEKKQPVAFWCNPISGHNTLYWYLQNLGQGPELLIRYENEEAVDDSQLPKDRFSAERLKGVDSTLKIQPAELGDSAVYLCASSLDSREGDTQYFGPGTRLTVL.

The CDR3 DNA reads TGTGCCAGCAGTGGCTACCTGGTCTCCAGCGCCTACGAGCAGTACTTC. Its translation: CASSGYLVSSAYEQYF. The chain has TRBV7-8 and TRBJ2-7, with unresolved D. Trimming cost V 6 bases and J 2 bases, with 20 bases left between them. This CDR3 comprises 16 residues. Germline loops: CDR1 SGHVS, CDR2 FQNEAQ.

The V call is TRBV12-3 or TRBV12-4, the J call TRBJ2-7; no clear D gene. Trimming took 3 bases from V and 0 from J, leaving 6 bases between them. The CDR3 covers 13 residues. Here the CDR3 reads CASSFGASYEQYF. CDR3 in DNA: TGTGCCAGCAGTTTTGGAGCCTCCTACGAGCAGTACTTC.

This clonotype was found a few times. V gene TRBV4-3 combines with J gene TRBJ2-3; D gene unclear. The CDR3 consists of 12 residues. CDR1 is LGHNA and CDR2 is YSLEER in the germline V gene. Trimming shortened V by 6 bases and J by 6 bases, and 10 bases separated the two germline ends. CDR3: CASRPILDTQYF. The CDR3 nucleotides read TGCGCCAGCAGACCGATATTGGATACGCAGTATTTT.

This clonotype appeared a single time. This chain uses TRBV2 with TRBJ2-1; D perhaps matches TRBD1 (5 bases). CDR1 SNHLY and CDR2 FYNNEI come from the germline V gene. V was shortened by 2 bases and J by 8 bases, with 13 bases between the two germline ends. This CDR3 contains 14 residues. The DNA for the CDR3 is TGTGCCAGCAGTGAAAGGGGCATCGGTGATGAGCAGTTCTTC. Its translation: CASSERGIGDEQFF.

This chain joins TRBV4-3 and TRBJ2-1; D is unclear. The CDR3 is 15 residues long. Germline V lookup: CDR1 LGHNA, CDR2 YSLEER. V lost 0 bases to trimming and J lost 5 bases, with 11 bases between them. The CDR3 DNA follows: TGCGCCAGCAGCCAAGATATATCTAGGCACAATGAGCAGTTCTTC. Translation gives CASSQDISRHNEQFF.

This rearrangement joins TRBV30 to TRBJ1-2; D is unclear. From germline, CDR1 is GTSNPN and CDR2 SVGIG (reference sequence). This CDR3 region has 12 residues. Trimming removed 6 bases from V and 5 bases from J, with 13 bases in between. The CDR3 DNA is TGTGCCTGCTTTGGAGGGCTATATGGCTACACCTTC. Encoded protein: CACFGGLYGYTF.

This clonotype turned up a few times. The chain combines TRBV12-3 or TRBV12-4 with TRBJ1-6; D is ambiguous. The CDR3 is 14 residues long. Trimming removed 8 bases at V and 7 bases at J, with 15 bases between. The CDR3 DNA is TGTGCCAGCCATCCAGGCCGCTTGAATTCACCCCTCCACTTT. Its translation: CASHPGRLNSPLHF.

The rearrangement links TRBV7-9 to TRBJ2-1, with 9 bases lining up with TRBD2. The CDR3 loop spans 14 amino acids. Germline CDR1 SEHNR, CDR2 FQNEAQ (reference sequence). V lost 8 bases to trimming and J lost 7 bases; unmatched junction nucleotides: 9. For the CDR3, the DNA is TGTGCCAGCGAGATAGCGGGAGCAAGGAATGAGCAGTTCTTC. Its protein product is CASEIAGARNEQFF.

J is TRBJ2-7 and V is TRBV11-2; perhaps D is TRBD1 or TRBD2 (5 bases each). This CDR3 region has 15 residues. CDR1 is SGHAT, CDR2 FQNNGV, per germline. V gave up 2 bases and J gave up 2 bases, with 13 bases separating them. In DNA, the CDR3 is TGTGCCAGCAGCTTACTACCAGGGAGTGCCTACGAGCAGTACTTC. Its translation is CASSLLPGSAYEQYF.

V usage is TRBV27 and J usage is TRBJ2-3; a possible D gene is TRBD1 (5 bases). Trimming removed 8 bases at V and 3 bases at J, with 18 bases between. The V gene's germline CDR1 is MNHEY and CDR2 SMNVEV (reference sequence). This CDR3 region has 15 residues. The CDR3 protein is CASSLARVGTDTQYF. CDR3 nucleotide sequence: TGTGCCAGCTCCTTGGCCAGGGTGGGGACAGATACGCAGTATTTT.

This chain joins TRBV19 and TRBJ2-4; 8 nucleotides agree with TRBD1. The CDR3 contains 15 residues. Trimming at V came to 6 bases and at J to 7 bases, leaving 11 bases not matched to a gene. Germline lookup yields CDR1 LNHDA and CDR2 SQIVND (reference sequence). CDR3 sequence: CASSDGQGQRNIQYF. For the CDR3, the DNA is TGTGCCAGTAGCGACGGACAGGGTCAAAGGAACATTCAGTACTTC. Together with reference TRBV19 and TRBJ2-4, the CDR3 gives the full variable domain: DGGITQSPKYLFRKEGQNVTLSCEQNLNHDAMYWYRQDPGQGLRLIYYSQIVNDFQKGDIAEGYSVSREKKESFPLTVTSAQKNPTAFYLCASSDGQGQRNIQYFGAGTRLSVL.

The chain employs TRBV10-1 and TRBJ2-7; 8 bases are shared with TRBD2. V lost 3 bases, J lost 4 bases, and 5 bases stayed unmatched. The length of the CDR3 is 14 residues. CDR1 WNHNN and CDR2 SYGVQD come from the germline V gene (reference sequence). Here the CDR3 DNA reads TGCGCCAGCAGTGAAAGCGGGAGTAGGTACGAGCAGTACTTC. Translating gives CASSESGSRYEQYF.

About this clonotype: One end of the junction is discordant with germline, which a read error may explain. The rearrangement uses TRBV3-1 and TRBJ2-3; TRBD1 is a possible D gene (6 bases). The CDR3 is 15 residues long. CDR1 is LGHDT and CDR2 is YNNKEL in the germline V gene (reference sequence). CDR3 sequence: CATTDSLARTVTQYF. CDR3 bases: TGTGCCACCACGGACAGTTTGGCTCGCACAGTTACGCAGTATTTT.

This rearrangement joins TRBV4-3 to TRBJ2-5, with 9 bases that match TRBD2. This CDR3 has 16 amino acids. V was pared by 2 bases and J by 1 base, with 5 bases of the junction left unmatched. Per germline, CDR1 LGHNA and CDR2 YSLEER. DNA of the CDR3: TGCGCCAGCAGCCAATCCGTAGCGGGAGCCCAAGAGACCCAGTACTTC. Its protein product is CASSQSVAGAQETQYF.

In its sample, this clonotype was seen a few times. The chain couples TRBV20-1 to TRBJ2-4; 8 bases are shared with TRBD1. From germline, CDR1 is DFQATT and CDR2 SNEGSKA (reference sequence). J was trimmed by 1 base and V by 1 base; bases with no gene match: 12. There are 18 residues in the CDR3. CDR3 sequence reads: CSARVFGQGPGAKNIQYF. Written as DNA, the CDR3 is TGCAGTGCTAGAGTCTTTGGACAGGGACCGGGGGCCAAAAACATTCAGTACTTC.

This clonotype appeared a few times. J is TRBJ2-2 and V is TRBV7-2; 8 positions match TRBD1. The CDR3 loop spans 14 amino acids. V was clipped by 6 bases and J by 3 bases; unmatched bases: 3. The germline gives CDR1 SGHTA, CDR2 FQGNSA. CDR3 DNA sequence: TGTGCCAGCAGAACGACAGGGGACACCGGGGAGCTGTTTTTT. Its protein is CASRTTGDTGELFF.

The chain employs TRBV15 and TRBJ2-7; 9 positions match TRBD1. The CDR3 consists of 13 residues. Germline V gene sequence: CDR1 LNHNV, CDR2 YYDKDF (reference sequence). Trimming removed 5 bases from V and 10 bases from J; junction bases left unmatched: 9. DNA for the CDR3: TGTGCCACCAGCTTTCCCGAGACAGGGGGTCAGTACTTC. Protein product: CATSFPETGGQYF.